The source of this T cell receptor (beta chain) is a study of blood T cell repertoires in COVID-19. Profiled with immunoSEQ multiplex PCR; TCRdb holds only in-frame clones, not every one. The table shows about 140,000 clones, with roughly 80% occurring only once. The receptor's source is a human donor in a cohort sampled during active COVID-19. Specimen: peripheral blood.

CDR3 coding DNA: TGTGCCAGTAGTATATCCGGGGGTTCCGGCTATGGCTACACCTTC. This sequence encodes CASSISGGSGYGYTF. This chain joins TRBV19 and TRBJ1-2; possible D gene TRBD1, 5 bases. Germline CDR1 is LNHDA and CDR2 is SQIVND (reference sequence). V was pared by 2 bases and J by 4 bases, with 14 bases between. This CDR3 is built from 15 residues.